These 23 T cell receptor beta chains came from one sample sequenced in a study of cytomegalovirus exposure and HLA in healthy donors. This table comes from immunoSEQ multiplex PCR, and its TCRdb copy is limited to in-frame clones, with some not included. Of fewer than 100,000 clones in the sample, around 90% were seen once. What was sequenced was PBMCs. Every receptor here comes from a man under 40 in good health and CMV-seronegative.

The chain employs TRBV5-1 and TRBJ2-2, with D unclear. CDR3 length equals 12 residues. The germline gives CDR1 SGHRS, CDR2 YFSETQ. Trimming removed 5 bases at V and 2 bases at J, with 4 bases between. Here the CDR3 DNA reads TGCGCCAGCAGTAGAAACACCGGGGAGCTGTTTTTT. It translates to CASSRNTGELFF.

This clone has a single count. The chain is built from TRBV7-9 and TRBJ1-2, with 10 positions matching TRBD1. The V and J ends lost 1 base and 8 bases, in that order; junction bases with no gene match: 16. Germline loops: CDR1 SEHNR, CDR2 FQNEAQ (reference sequence). This CDR3 comprises 18 residues. CDR3 region: CASSLGQSGTGESRGYTF. CDR3 sequence (DNA): TGTGCCAGCAGCTTAGGTCAGTCCGGGACAGGGGAATCTCGGGGCTACACCTTC.

The chain has TRBV7-9 and TRBJ2-7, with 14 bases identical to TRBD2. The V segment lost 8 bases and the J segment 7 bases; nucleotides outside the gene matches: 10. The CDR3 loop spans 15 amino acids. Germline loops: CDR1 SEHNR, CDR2 FQNEAQ (reference sequence). CDR3 nucleotides: TGTGCCAGCGCTTCAGGACTAGCGGGGGGTAGTGAGCAGTACTTC. Its protein is CASASGLAGGSEQYF.

The V gene is TRBV19, the J gene TRBJ2-7; 12 bases match TRBD2. The J segment lost 4 bases and the V segment lost 4 bases, leaving 14 bases of the junction unmatched. Germline V gene lookup returns CDR1 LNHDA and CDR2 SQIVND (reference sequence). This CDR3 contains 18 residues. The CDR3: CASSNPPGGTSGRYEQYF. The CDR3 DNA reads as TGTGCCAGTAGTAACCCCCCAGGGGGAACTAGCGGGAGGTACGAGCAGTACTTC.

This chain links TRBV19 with TRBJ1-4; tentative D call: TRBD1 (5 bases). Germline V lookup: CDR1 LNHDA, CDR2 SQIVND (reference sequence). The length of the CDR3 is 16 residues. V lost 4 bases to trimming and J lost 0 bases, with 12 bases between them. CDR3 in amino acids: CASSRRDGATNEKLFF. The CDR3 nucleotides read TGTGCCAGTAGTAGGAGGGACGGTGCAACTAATGAAAAACTGTTTTTT.

This clone was detected once. V usage is TRBV7-9 and J usage is TRBJ1-4; TRBD1 matches 10 bases. The CDR3 contains 16 residues. After removal of 4 bases from V and 8 bases from J, the junction contained 10 bases not matched to a gene. Looked up from germline, CDR1 is SEHNR and CDR2 is FQNEAQ (reference sequence). The CDR3 coding sequence is TGTGCCAGCAGCTCCCGACAGGGGGCGAAAGAGGAAAAACTGTTTTTT. Protein product: CASSSRQGAKEEKLFF.

The genes are TRBV28 and TRBJ1-5; a weak D match, TRBD1 (6 bases). Deletions cut 5 bases from V and 5 bases from J, with 22 bases between. This CDR3 contains 17 residues. Germline V gives CDR1 MDHEN, CDR2 SYDVKM. CDR3 sequence (DNA): TGTGCCAGCAGTCCCCCACGGACAGCAGCCATCGATCAGCCCCAGCATTTT. Translation: CASSPPRTAAIDQPQHF.

The chain is built from TRBV5-8 and TRBJ2-1; tentative D call: TRBD1 (6 bases). V gave up 4 bases and J gave up 4 bases, with 12 bases separating them. The CDR3 is 14 residues long. Germline CDR1 reads SGHTS; CDR2 reads YDEGEE. The DNA for the CDR3 is TGTGCCAGCAGCAGACCGGACAGATACAATGAGCAGTTCTTC. It encodes CASSRPDRYNEQFF.

The gene calls are TRBV2 and TRBJ2-1; D ambiguous. The CDR3 length is 11 residues. V was shortened by 10 bases and J by 7 bases, with 11 bases between the two germline ends. Germline-derived CDR1 and CDR2 are SNHLY and FYNNEI. In nucleotides, the CDR3 is TGTGCCAAAACTCTCCGTAATGAGCAGTTCTTC. Translated: CAKTLRNEQFF.

V gene TRBV6-1 combines with J gene TRBJ2-5; 8 nucleotides match TRBD2. Germline-derived CDR1 and CDR2 are MNHNS and SASEGT. V shed 3 bases and J 2 bases; nucleotides not matched to a gene: 8. The CDR3 spans 16 residues. The CDR3 here is CASSDVGGGFQETQYF. The CDR3, as DNA: TGTGCCAGCAGTGACGTCGGGGGGGGGTTTCAAGAGACCCAGTACTTC.

J is TRBJ2-1 and V is TRBV5-1; 10 bases agree with TRBD2. The CDR3 runs 17 residues. The germline V gene encodes CDR1 SGHRS and CDR2 YFSETQ. V lost 4 bases, J lost 2 bases, and 9 bases stayed unmatched. As DNA, the CDR3 is TGCGCCAGCAGCGCGTCACCAGCGGGAGGGGCCTACAATGAGCAGTTCTTC. The encoded protein is CASSASPAGGAYNEQFF.

The gene calls are TRBV7-9 and TRBJ2-1; no definite D call. V was trimmed by 4 bases and J by 9 bases, leaving 10 bases between them. This CDR3 comprises 12 residues. From germline, CDR1 is SEHNR and CDR2 FQNEAQ (reference sequence). The CDR3 DNA reads TGTGCCAGCAGCTCGGAGTTGGCTGAGCAGTTCTTC. Translation gives CASSSELAEQFF.

The CDR3 sequence is CASSLVREVTEAFF. The CDR3 DNA sequence: TGTGCCAGCAGCTTGGTTAGGGAGGTGACTGAAGCTTTCTTT. This rearrangement joins TRBV5-5 to TRBJ1-1; D remains unclear. This CDR3 contains 14 residues. Trimming stripped 0 bases from V and 5 bases from J, with 11 bases between. CDR1 is SGHKS, CDR2 YYEKEE, per germline (reference sequence).

The chain is built from TRBV21-1 and TRBJ2-7; TRBD1 is taken as the D call from the table, unchecked against the DNA. TRBV21-1 is described as a pseudogene. This CDR3 has 16 amino acids. The CDR3 region is CASSKSLDRNSYEQYF. CDR3 DNA: TGTGCCAGCAGCAAATCGCTGGACAGAAACTCCTACGAGCAGTACTTC.

This clone has only one observation. The V call is TRBV30, the J call TRBJ2-3; 11 nucleotides line up with TRBD2. Germline V gene sequence: CDR1 GTSNPN, CDR2 SVGIG (reference sequence). Trimming took 5 bases from V and 2 from J; bases not matched to a gene: 6. The CDR3 length is 15 residues. The chain's CDR3 is CAWDLSGRVTDTQYF. The DNA for the CDR3 is TGTGCCTGGGACCTTAGCGGGAGGGTCACAGATACGCAGTATTTT. The full variable domain, completed using reference TRBV30 and TRBJ2-3, is SQTIHQWPATLVQPVGSPLSLECTVEGTSNPNLYWYRQAAGRGLQLLFYSVGIGQISSEVPQNLSASRPQDRQFILSSKKLLLSDSGFYLCAWDLSGRVTDTQYFGPGTRLTVL.

The chain combines TRBV28 with TRBJ2-7, with TRBD2 matching over 7 bases. After removal of 5 bases from V and 6 bases from J, the junction contained 13 bases not matched to a gene. Germline V CDR1 and CDR2: MDHEN, SYDVKM. This CDR3 contains 15 residues. The CDR3 DNA reads as TGTGCCAGCAGTCCGACGACTAGCACCCTAGCCGAGCAGTACTTC. Amino acid sequence: CASSPTTSTLAEQYF.

V and J are TRBV28 and TRBJ2-7, with TRBD2 matching 8 bases. The V gene's germline CDR1 is MDHEN and CDR2 SYDVKM. J gave up 1 base and V 3 bases, and 5 bases lay outside the gene matches. The CDR3 totals 15 residues. Here the CDR3 reads CASSLLSGDSYEQYF. For the CDR3, the DNA is TGTGCCAGCAGTTTGCTTAGCGGGGATTCCTACGAGCAGTACTTC.

This chain joins TRBV15 and TRBJ2-2, with 8 nucleotides matching TRBD2. CDR1 is LNHNV, CDR2 YYDKDF, per germline (reference sequence). The ends lost 0 bases at V and 0 bases at J; junction bases unmatched: 3. The CDR3 length is 17 residues. CDR3 sequence (DNA): TGTGCCACCAGCAGAGATAGCGGGGACGCGAACACCGGGGAGCTGTTTTTT. Translation gives CATSRDSGDANTGELFF.

V usage is TRBV6-1 and J usage is TRBJ2-7; 9 bases match TRBD2. With V trimmed by 0 bases and J by 0 bases, 0 bases remained unmatched. Germline V gene sequence: CDR1 MNHNS, CDR2 SASEGT. The CDR3 loop spans 15 amino acids. CDR3 DNA: TGTGCCAGCAGTGAAGCTAGCGGGAGCTCCTACGAGCAGTACTTC. It is translated as CASSEASGSSYEQYF.

This clone was seen a few times. J is TRBJ1-1 and V is TRBV18, with D perhaps TRBD1 (6 bases). V was shortened by 3 bases and J by 7 bases, with 18 bases between the two germline ends. The CDR3 has 15 residues. Germline assignment: CDR1 KGHSH and CDR2 LQKENI. CDR3 coding DNA: TGTGCCAGCTCACCCGTACAGGGCCAGCAAGGTGAAGCTTTCTTT. Its protein is CASSPVQGQQGEAFF.

The chain employs TRBV11-2 and TRBJ2-1, with 13 bases aligning to TRBD2. This CDR3 comprises 16 residues. The V gene end was trimmed by 2 bases and the J gene end by 10 bases; junction bases not matched to a gene: 8. Germline CDR1 reads SGHAT; CDR2 reads FQNNGV. The DNA of the CDR3 is TGTGCCAGCAGCTTAATAGGGACTAGCGGGGTAGGGGAGCAGTTCTTC. It translates to CASSLIGTSGVGEQFF.

The chain uses TRBV18 and TRBJ2-3; TRBD1 might be the D (6 bases). This CDR3 is 15 amino acids long. Trimming shortened V by 5 bases and J by 2 bases, and 14 bases separated the two germline ends. The V gene's germline CDR1 is KGHSH and CDR2 LQKENI. Here the CDR3 DNA reads TGTGCCAGCTCATACAACAGGGCAGCCACAGATACGCAGTATTTT. It yields the protein CASSYNRAATDTQYF. Full variable domain (missing parts from reference TRBV18 and TRBJ2-3): NAGVMQNPRHLVRRRGQEARLRCSPMKGHSHVYWYRQLPEEGLKFMVYLQKENIIDESGMPKERFSAEFPKEGPSILRIQQVVRGDSAAYFCASSYNRAATDTQYFGPGTRLTVL.

The chain employs TRBV7-8 and TRBJ1-3; possibly TRBD1 for D (6 bases). This CDR3 spans 16 amino acids. Germline V gene data show CDR1 as SGHVS and CDR2 as FQNEAQ. Trimming shortened V by 0 bases and J by 1 base, and 10 bases separated the two germline ends. The CDR3: CASSLARQVSGNTIYF. CDR3 nucleotides: TGTGCCAGCAGCTTAGCAAGACAGGTTTCTGGAAACACCATATATTTT.